This T cell receptor (beta chain) appears in the sequencing data of a study of cytomegalovirus exposure and HLA in healthy donors. Study-wide results and limits: CMV serostatus was the only recorded immune exposure for donors. Within a later analysis, the majority of CMV-associated TCR beta chains appeared HLA-restricted.

With regard to this clone: Its target is not known.

Use of 60 Vbeta and 13 Jbeta primers characterized the PCR. Assay: immunoSEQ multiplex PCR; the TCRdb copy retains only in-frame clones and omits some. Reported are about 190,000 clones; the ten largest clones contain more than 0.75%. V dropped 6 bases and J dropped 6 bases, with 20 bases sitting between them. The CDR3 totals 15 residues. Germline V lookup: CDR1 SEHNR, CDR2 FQNEAQ (reference sequence). This TCR came from a woman aged 30 to 39 in good health and CMV-seropositive. Sequenced sample: PBMCs. V and J are TRBV7-9 and TRBJ1-2; D perhaps matches TRBD1 (5 bases). DNA of the CDR3: TGTGCCAGCAGTAACCCGGAAGTCAGGGTACATGGCTACACCTTC. Amino acids: CASSNPEVRVHGYTF. The variable domain in full, with the rest retrieved from reference TRBV7-9 and TRBJ1-2, is DTGVSQNPRHKITKRGQNVTFRCDPISEHNRLYWYRQTLGQGPEFLTYFQNEAQLEKSRLLSDRFSAERPKGSFSTLEIQRTEQGDSAMYLCASSNPEVRVHGYTFGSGTRLTVV.